This TCR beta chain was found in a study of blood T cell repertoires in COVID-19. As for the study in general: The origin of the acute and convalescent COVID-19 samples was the United States, Italy and Spain.

Sequenced by immunoSEQ multiplex PCR; TCRdb stores in-frame clones only, minus some. The sample holds approximately 130,000 clones, 75% to 85% seen once. This clone was recorded a few times. Germline CDR1 reads MNHEY; CDR2 reads SMNVEV (reference sequence). V dropped 5 bases and J dropped 4; count of bases not matched to a gene: 7. The CDR3 extends over 14 amino acids. V and J are TRBV27 and TRBJ2-5; 7 bases align to TRBD1. Sequencing was carried out using peripheral blood. This receptor was taken from a man older than 75 with acute or convalescent COVID-19. As DNA, the CDR3 is TGTGCCAGCAGTGGCCGGGACAGAAGAGAGACCCAGTACTTC. This translates into CASSGRDRRETQYF.